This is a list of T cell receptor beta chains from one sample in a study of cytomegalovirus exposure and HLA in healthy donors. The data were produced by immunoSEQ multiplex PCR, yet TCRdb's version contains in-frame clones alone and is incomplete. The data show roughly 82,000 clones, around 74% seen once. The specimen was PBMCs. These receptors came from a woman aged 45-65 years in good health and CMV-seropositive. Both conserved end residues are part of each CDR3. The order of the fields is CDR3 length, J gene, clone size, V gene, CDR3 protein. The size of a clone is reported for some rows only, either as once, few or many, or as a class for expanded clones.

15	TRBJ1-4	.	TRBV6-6	CASSWDRATNEKLFF
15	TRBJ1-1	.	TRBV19	CASSPPGRGRTEAFF
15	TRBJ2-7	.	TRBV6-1	CASSEWTSGSYEQYF
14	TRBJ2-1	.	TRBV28	CASSLVAGGNEQFF
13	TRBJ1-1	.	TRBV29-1	CSAWDSTNTEAFF
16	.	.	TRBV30	CAWSVVRTSGSYEQYF
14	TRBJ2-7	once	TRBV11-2	CASSEQGTTYEQYF
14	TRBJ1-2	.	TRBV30	CAWSWEGGNYGYTF
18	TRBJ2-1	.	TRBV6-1	CASGGTGGASGRFDEQFF
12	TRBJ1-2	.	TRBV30	CAWSPGQYGYTF
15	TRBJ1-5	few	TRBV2	CASRPQGRRDQPQHF
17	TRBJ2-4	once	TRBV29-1	CSVEFGLAGGSQNIQYF
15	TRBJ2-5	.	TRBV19	CASSKVAGGRETQYF
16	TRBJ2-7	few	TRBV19	CASSVSGATGSYEQYF
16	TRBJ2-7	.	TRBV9	CASSVDWAGGSYEQYF
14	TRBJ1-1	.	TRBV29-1	CSVWPMGQGTEAFF
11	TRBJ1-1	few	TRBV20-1	CRGQANTEAFF
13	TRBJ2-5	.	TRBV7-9	CASSFGTEETQYF
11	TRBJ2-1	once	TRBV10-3	CATVRDYEQFF
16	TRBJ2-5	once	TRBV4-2	CASSQRAGDNQETQYF
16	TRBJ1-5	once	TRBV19	CASSIEAAATNQPQHF
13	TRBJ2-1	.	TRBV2	CASREGTYNEQFF
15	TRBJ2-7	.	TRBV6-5	CASSYGWGDSYEQYF
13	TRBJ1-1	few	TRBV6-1	CASSQTLSTEAFF
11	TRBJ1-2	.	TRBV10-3	CAISTEHGYTF
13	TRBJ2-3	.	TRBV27	CASRLRSTDTQYF
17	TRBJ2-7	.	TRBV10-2	CASSESMGLAGGYEQYF
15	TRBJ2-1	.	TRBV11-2	CASSSNSGIYNEQFF
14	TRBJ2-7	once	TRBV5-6	CASSLGKPRGEQYF
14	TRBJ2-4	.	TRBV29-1	CSVALTGAKNIQYF
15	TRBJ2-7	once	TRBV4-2	CASSQEKRGIYEQYF
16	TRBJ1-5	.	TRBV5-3	CARSFYEECSNQPQHF
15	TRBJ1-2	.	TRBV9	CASSVVADGSYGYTF
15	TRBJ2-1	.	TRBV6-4	CASSDSGGSRDEQFF
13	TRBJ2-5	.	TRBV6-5	CASRNRGPETQYF
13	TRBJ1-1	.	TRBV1	CTSSQGFKHEAFF
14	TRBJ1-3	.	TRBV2	CASSESRGGNTIYF
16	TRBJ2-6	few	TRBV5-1	CASTLSGTPGANVLTF
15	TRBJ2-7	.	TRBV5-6	CASRQIRGGNYEQYF
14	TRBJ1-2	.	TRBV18	CASSPPGKQEGYTF
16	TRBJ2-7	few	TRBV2	CASSEKGWDRSYEQYF
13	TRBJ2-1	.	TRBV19	CASRASARDEQFF
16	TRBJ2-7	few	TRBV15	CATSRNRGVLSYEQYF
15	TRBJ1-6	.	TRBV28	CASSLRDRDNSPLHF